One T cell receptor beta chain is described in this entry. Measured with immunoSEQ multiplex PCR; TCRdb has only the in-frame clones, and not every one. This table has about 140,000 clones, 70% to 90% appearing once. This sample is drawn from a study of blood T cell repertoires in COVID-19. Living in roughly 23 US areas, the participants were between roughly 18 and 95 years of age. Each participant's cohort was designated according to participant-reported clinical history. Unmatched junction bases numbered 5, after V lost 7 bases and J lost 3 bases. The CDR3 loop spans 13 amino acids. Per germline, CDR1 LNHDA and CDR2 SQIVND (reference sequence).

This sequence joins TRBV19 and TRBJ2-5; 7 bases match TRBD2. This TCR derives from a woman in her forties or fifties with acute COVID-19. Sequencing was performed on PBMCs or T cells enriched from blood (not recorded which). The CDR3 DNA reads TGTGCCAGTACAATGGGAGGGGAAGAGACCCAGTACTTC. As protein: CASTMGGEETQYF.